These 9 T cell receptor beta chains were sequenced from one sample in a study of T cell clonality in common variable immunodeficiency. Using immunoSEQ multiplex PCR, the repertoire was profiled, and TCRdb retains in-frame clones only, with some absent. The sample holds tens of thousands of clones, and no clone turns up only once. The sequenced sample was peripheral blood mononuclear cells. The receptors shown here come from a person aged 18 to 75 in good health.

This clone was counted ten times or more. With the read ending 3 residues before the CDR3 end, the germline J gene is used to fill in that end. The V and J genes are TRBV20-1 and TRBJ1-1, with D unresolved. Trimming pared 5 bases from V and 7 bases from J, leaving 17 bases between. The CDR3 runs to 13 residues. Germline V gives CDR1 DFQATT, CDR2 SNEGSKA (reference sequence). The CDR3 region is CSARVTLDSEAFF. CDR3 DNA (partial): TGCAGTGCTCGGGTGACGCTTGATAGTGAA.

This clone occurred many times. CDR3 DNA (partial): TGTGCCAGCAGCTTAACAGGGGCAGAGACC. Protein product: CASSLTGAET. The CDR3 in its entirety is CASSLTGAETQYF. The rearrangement uses TRBV7-3 and TRBJ2-5, with D perhaps matching TRBD1 (5 bases). The read ends 3 residues before the CDR3 terminus; that terminus is restored from the germline J gene. Trimming cost V 0 bases and J 4 bases, with 6 bases left between them. There are 13 residues in the CDR3. CDR1 SGHTA and CDR2 FQGTGA come from the germline V gene.

This clone was recorded many times. Read sequence stops 3 residues before the CDR3 end, and the germline J gene provides the missing end. The chain uses TRBV20-1 and TRBJ2-3; TRBD2 might be the D (6 bases). V lost 1 base and J 0 bases, leaving 8 bases between the germline ends. The CDR3 has 14 amino acids. Germline assignment: CDR1 DFQATT and CDR2 SNEGSKA (reference sequence). CDR3 DNA (partial): TGCAGTGCTAGAGCCGGGACTAGCACAGATACG. This translates into CSARAGTSTDT. The CDR3 in its entirety is CSARAGTSTDTQYF.

This clone was counted at least ten times. The read finishes 3 residues shy of the CDR3 end, and the germline J gene is used to complete it. V and J are TRBV23-1 and TRBJ2-7; 7 bases line up with TRBD1. TRBV23-1 is given ORF status, its function remaining uncertain. The CDR3 sequence is 17 residues long. V dropped 0 bases and J dropped 2; count of bases not matched to a gene: 10. The DNA read from the CDR3 is TGCGCCAGCAGTCAATCGAGACAGGGCCTTGCCCCCTACGAG. Protein sequence: CASSQSRQGLAPYE. The complete CDR3 protein is CASSQSRQGLAPYEQYF.

In its sample, this clone was seen many times. The read ends 3 residues shy of where the CDR3 ends; the end is completed using the germline J gene. V and J are TRBV2 and TRBJ2-5, with 13 bases aligning to TRBD2. The V segment lost 4 bases and the J segment 2 bases; nucleotides outside the gene matches: 7. CDR3 length: 17 amino acids. Germline V lookup: CDR1 SNHLY, CDR2 FYNNEI. CDR3 protein: CASSVRTSGSRQETQYF. The sequenced CDR3 bases are TGTGCCAGCAGTGTACGGACTAGCGGGAGTCGGCAAGAGACC.

This clone was seen at least ten times. The read terminates 3 residues before the CDR3 end, so the remaining end is supplied by the germline J gene. The genes are TRBV20-1 and TRBJ2-7; 12 bases are a match to TRBD1. CDR1 and CDR2 (germline): DFQATT, SNEGSKA (reference sequence). V dropped 6 bases and J dropped 5; count of bases not matched to a gene: 5. The CDR3 is 13 amino acids. CDR3 sequence reads: CSATGTGGDEQYF. The sequenced CDR3 bases are TGCAGTGCCACCGGGACAGGGGGCGACGAG.

This clone was found many times. The sequence runs out 3 residues before the end of the CDR3; the remainder is reconstructed from the germline J gene. The chain links TRBV6-2 or TRBV6-3 to TRBJ1-2; D ambiguous. The length of the CDR3 is 14 residues. Germline V gene sequence: CDR1 MNHEY, CDR2 SVGEGT. CDR3 DNA (partial): TGTGCCAGCAGTTATAGGACGGACTATGTGGGC. It translates to CASSYRTDYVG. The CDR3 in its entirety is CASSYRTDYVGYTF.

This clone was detected ten times or more. The read ends 3 residues before the CDR3 terminus; that terminus is restored from the germline J gene. The gene calls are TRBV5-1 and TRBJ1-2, with D tentatively TRBD1 (6 bases). Germline V gene data show CDR1 as SGHRS and CDR2 as YFSETQ. This CDR3 region has 14 residues. Trimming removed 7 bases from V and 0 bases from J, with 13 bases in between. The CDR3 spells CASHDRTANYGYTF. The covered CDR3 bases are TGCGCCAGCCATGACAGGACAGCTAACTATGGC.

This clone was seen at least ten times. The sequence runs out 3 residues before the end of the CDR3; the remainder is reconstructed from the germline J gene. V is TRBV20-1 and J is TRBJ1-6; no firm D call. The CDR3 sequence is 14 residues long. Trimming took off 6 bases at V and 9 bases at J, with 18 bases between the two ends. CDR1 and CDR2 (germline): DFQATT, SNEGSKA (reference sequence). The CDR3 sequence: CSAPPSGVGSPLHF. The covered CDR3 bases are TGCAGTGCCCCCCCCTCGGGTGTCGGTTCACCC.